This T cell receptor beta chain came from a study of Ad26.COV2.S vaccination and SARS-CoV-2 variants (dated by TCRdb to about 2021). Notes on the research overall: Vaccine-arm donors were drawn from COV1001, a multicentre, randomized, double-blind, placebo-controlled phase I-IIa trial of Ad26.COV2.S in healthy adults. Dosing of Ad26.COV2.S was intramuscular, at either 5x10^10 or 1x10^11 viral particles, delivered as one shot or as two shots spaced 56 days apart. Sequencing of the TCRbeta repertoire served to evaluate the specificity and breadth of SARS-CoV-2-reactive T cell receptors following Ad26.COV2.S vaccination. The TCR-sequenced set comprised about 32 samples: approximately 20 Ad26.COV2.S vaccine recipients, 5 placebo recipients and 8 SARS-CoV-2 convalescent individuals. Trial participants were randomized into five groups of five, in which low-dose or high-dose Ad26.COV2.S was given once or twice, or placebo was given on both occasions. Investigators remained blinded to trial group allocation during experiments and outcome assessment.

As encoded in the germline V gene, CDR1 is SNHLY while CDR2 is FYNNEI. Its CDR3 holds 15 amino acids, cysteine through phenylalanine. Only the CDR3 DNA stays, 45 bases, in frame from base 1. At the junction V is shortened by 0 bases and J by 0 bases, with 6 bases in between. This clone was detected a few times. Its target antigen remains unknown. Qualities for individual bases were not recorded, and no much larger clone is one base off. The immunoSEQ Assay was used to sequence TCRbeta CDR3 regions. After extraction, genomic DNA underwent amplification by bias-controlled multiplex PCR, followed by high-throughput sequencing. As for how the authors treated the data: To quantify the absolute abundance of every unique TCRbeta CDR3 region, sequences were collapsed and filtered. T cell fraction was estimated by normalizing TCRbeta template counts to usable DNA, which was measured by amplifying reference genes present in all nucleated cells. Repertoire TCRs were annotated as SARS-CoV-2-specific when V gene, CDR3 amino acid sequence and J gene were exactly matched to a known reactive TCR set. The reference SARS-CoV-2 TCR set came from MIRA and was filtered for enrichment in COVID-19-positive ImmuneCODE repertoires, removing public or cross-reactive TCRs. Based on the MIRA antigens, annotated TCRs were further analysed at the level of specific ORF or position within ORF. Depth was the summed frequency of annotated unique rearrangements, while breadth was defined as annotated unique rearrangements over total unique productive rearrangements. Two-sided Wilcoxon rank-sum tests were used to compare TCR breadth between groups. The clones in this table, taken by TCRdb from immuneACCESS, are in-frame only. Not every clone is retained; where verified, under half of the shortfall comes from an unresolved V gene, and the cause of the rest is unknown. That table supplies the V and J calls and clone size; D and trimming were determined from the DNA. The sample records about 260,000 clones, roughly 85% of which are singletons. Of the sample, just under 3% is held by the ten largest clones.

Study-wide findings and limitations: Ad26.COV2.S recipients had higher spike-specific TCR breadth than placebo recipients (P = 0.0014). Non-spike TCR breadth was comparable between vaccine and placebo recipients, consistent with the vaccine containing only spike. It was noted by the authors that total T cell responses may have been underestimated by the TCR breadth and depth analyses. Substantial breadth of spike-specific CD8+ and CD4+ T cell responses was reported after vaccination. The study was not powered for comparison of responses between vaccine doses or regimens.

The treatment or condition label for this specimen denotes: around 19 received Ad26.COV2.S at low or high dose, single or two shots; 5 received placebo; per-sample allocation not given. Repertoires of vaccine and placebo recipients were sequenced from samples taken on day 63 after the first injection. In Cohort 1b, about two dozen adults aged 18-55 years were enrolled at a single site in Boston, USA, between 29 July and 7 August 2020. Ad26.COV2.S consisted of a replication-incompetent adenovirus type 26 vector by which a prefusion-stabilized SARS-CoV-2 spike protein from the original Wuhan strain was expressed.

The sequence came from a person between 18 and 65 years old who received the Ad26.COV2.S COVID-19 vaccine or a placebo. The V gene is TRBV2 and the J gene is TRBJ2-4, with no D gene named confidently. The material sequenced was peripheral blood, taken in a trial of Ad26.COV2.S vaccine versus placebo. The DNA reads as follows: TGTGCCAGCAGTGAAGCCCCCTTAGCCAAAAACATTCAGTACTTC. Translated, it reads CASSEAPLAKNIQYF.